Shown below are 12 T cell receptor beta chains from a single sample sequenced in a study of cytomegalovirus exposure and HLA in healthy donors. In the PCR, 60 Vbeta and 13 Jbeta primers were used. Here immunoSEQ multiplex PCR was the method, and the copy in TCRdb shows in-frame clones only, minus some. Here the sample spans about 200,000 clones, roughly 80% being singletons. Sequencing was performed on PBMCs. The receptors come from a man aged 45-65 years in good health and CMV-seronegative.

The chain joins TRBV5-1 to TRBJ2-1; 10 nucleotides agree with TRBD1. V lost 7 bases and J lost 2; bases outside the gene matches: 6. The CDR3 runs to 15 residues. Germline CDR1 and CDR2: SGHRS and YFSETQ. CDR3 nucleotides: TGCGCCAGCGCCGAAGGACAGGGGGCCTACAATGAGCAGTTCTTC. Its protein product is CASAEGQGAYNEQFF.

The chain is built from TRBV28 and TRBJ2-7; 7 bases fit TRBD2. The V gene end was trimmed by 3 bases and the J gene end by 6 bases; junction bases not matched to a gene: 11. From germline, CDR1 is MDHEN and CDR2 SYDVKM. The CDR3 has 15 amino acids. DNA for the CDR3: TGTGCCAGCAGTTTTACCCGCGGGGGAGGCCTCGAGCAGTACTTC. Its protein product is CASSFTRGGGLEQYF.

The chain has TRBV7-9 and TRBJ1-1; 7 bases are a match to TRBD1. From germline, CDR1 is SEHNR and CDR2 FQNEAQ (reference sequence). V shed 0 bases and J 4 bases; nucleotides not matched to a gene: 17. This CDR3 region has 19 residues. CDR3: CASSLARPGMRGRFTEAFF. The CDR3 region has the DNA TGTGCCAGCAGCTTAGCCCGTCCCGGTATGAGGGGGCGCTTCACTGAAGCTTTCTTT.

The V and J genes are TRBV10-3 and TRBJ2-5; 7 bases align to TRBD2. V lost 0 bases to trimming and J lost 2 bases; unmatched junction nucleotides: 9. Looked up from germline, CDR1 is ENHRY and CDR2 is SYGVKD. The CDR3 length is 17 residues. The CDR3 nucleotides read TGTGCCATCAGTGAGTCGAAGACTAGCAGAATTCAAGAGACCCAGTACTTC. Translated, it gives CAISESKTSRIQETQYF.

This chain uses TRBV21-1 with TRBJ2-7; the D call of TRBD1 is as the table states it, not checked on the DNA. TRBV21-1 is termed a pseudogene. This CDR3 spans 14 amino acids. CDR3 sequence: CASNRGTSSYEQYF. As DNA, the CDR3 is TGTGCCAGCAACAGGGGCACCTCTTCCTACGAGCAGTACTTC.

On this clone itself: The sample has other DNA sequences that encode this CDR3 too. CDR3 sequence (DNA): TGTGCCAGCAGCGTAGGCGGACAGTCCTACGAGCAGTACTTC. It specifies CASSVGGQSYEQYF. The gene calls are TRBV9 and TRBJ2-7, with a weak D call TRBD1 (6 bases). Between the trimmed V and J ends, which lost 0 bases and 1 base, there was a span of 8 bases. Germline V lookup: CDR1 SGDLS, CDR2 YYNGEE. The CDR3 covers 14 residues.

The sample holds a few counts of this clone. The chain links TRBV18 to TRBJ2-3; 7 bases fit TRBD2. The junction had 4 bases not matched to a gene; V was cut back by 1 base and J by 0 bases. Germline CDR1 reads KGHSH; CDR2 reads LQKENI. The CDR3 runs to 16 residues. The CDR3 reads CASSPLSSGSTDTQYF. DNA for the CDR3: TGTGCCAGCTCACCACTGTCTAGCGGAAGCACAGATACGCAGTATTTT.

This chain links TRBV14 with TRBJ2-7, with D uncertain. V dropped 3 bases and J dropped 0 bases, with 3 bases sitting between them. CDR1 and CDR2 from the germline V gene are SGHDN and FVKESK. This CDR3 is built from 12 residues. The CDR3 nucleotides read TGTGCCAGCAGCCAGTACTCCTACGAGCAGTACTTC. Encoded protein: CASSQYSYEQYF.

The table lists this clone with a few counts. This CDR3 reads CASSEGRGHQETQYF. CDR3 bases: TGTGCCAGCAGTGAAGGAAGGGGGCACCAAGAGACCCAGTACTTC. V and J are TRBV6-1 and TRBJ2-5, with 7 positions matching TRBD1. Unmatched junction bases numbered 2, after V lost 1 base and J lost 0 bases. The CDR3 spans 15 residues. From germline, CDR1 is MNHNS and CDR2 SASEGT.

V gene TRBV5-1 combines with J gene TRBJ1-5, with 9 bases fitting TRBD1. This CDR3 comprises 13 residues. Looked up from germline, CDR1 is SGHRS and CDR2 is YFSETQ. The trim removed 4 bases at V and 5 bases at J, leaving 1 base unmatched. The CDR3 DNA sequence: TGCGCCAGCAGCGGGGACAGGGATCAGCCCCAGCATTTT. Its protein is CASSGDRDQPQHF.

The CDR3 region has the DNA TGCGCCAGCAGCTTGTTAGCGGGAGGCGGTACCGGGGAGCTGTTTTTT. Protein: CASSLLAGGGTGELFF. The chain uses TRBV5-1 and TRBJ2-2; TRBD2 agrees at 10 bases. The junction had 5 bases not matched to a gene; V was cut back by 1 base and J by 5 bases. The length of the CDR3 is 16 residues. Germline V gene sequence: CDR1 SGHRS, CDR2 YFSETQ.

V gene TRBV9 combines with J gene TRBJ2-1; TRBD2 agrees at 9 bases. The CDR3 length is 15 residues. V lost 0 bases and J lost 3; bases outside the gene matches: 1. Germline-derived CDR1 and CDR2 are SGDLS and YYNGEE. The CDR3 here is CASSVGAGGYNEQFF. The CDR3 bases are TGTGCCAGCAGCGTAGGAGCGGGAGGCTACAATGAGCAGTTCTTC.